Described below is a single T cell receptor beta chain sequence and its context. This specimen belongs to a study of glioma-infiltrating T cells after dendritic cell vaccination. Regarding time point: after dendritic cell vaccination, including at tumor progression/relapse. The CDR3 extends over 11 amino acids. Looked up from germline, CDR1 is PRHDT and CDR2 is FYEKMQ (reference sequence). V shed 5 bases and J 11 bases; nucleotides not matched to a gene: 3. Clones were sequenced by immunoSEQ multiplex PCR, and TCRdb holds only the in-frame ones, with some missing. The data hold roughly 100,000 clones, with roughly 89% observed a single time.

Here the sequenced sample was blood, taken after dendritic cell vaccination. The V and J genes are TRBV13 and TRBJ1-1; the match to TRBD1 covers 9 bases. The source is a human donor with glioblastoma. For the CDR3, the DNA is TGTGCCAGCAGCAGGGACAGGGACGCTTTCTTT. This gives the protein CASSRDRDAFF.